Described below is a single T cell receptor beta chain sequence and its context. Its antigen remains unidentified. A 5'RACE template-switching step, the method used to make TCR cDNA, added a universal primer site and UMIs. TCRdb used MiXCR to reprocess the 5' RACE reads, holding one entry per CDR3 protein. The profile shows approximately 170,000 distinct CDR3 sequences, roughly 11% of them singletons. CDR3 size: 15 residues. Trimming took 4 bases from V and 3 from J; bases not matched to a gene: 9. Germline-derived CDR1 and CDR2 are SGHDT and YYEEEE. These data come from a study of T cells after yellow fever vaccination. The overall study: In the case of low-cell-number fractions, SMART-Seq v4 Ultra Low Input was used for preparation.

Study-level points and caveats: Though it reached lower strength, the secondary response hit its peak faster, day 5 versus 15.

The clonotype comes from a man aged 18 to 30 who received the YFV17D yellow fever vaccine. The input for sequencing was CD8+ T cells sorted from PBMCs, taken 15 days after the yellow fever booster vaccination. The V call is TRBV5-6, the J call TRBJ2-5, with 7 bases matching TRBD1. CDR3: CASSGEGGAKETQYF. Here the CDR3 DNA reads TGTGCCAGCAGCGGCGAAGGGGGCGCGAAAGAGACCCAGTACTTC.